Described below is a single TCR beta chain sequence and its context. Antigen: not known. Some clones are missing from TCRdb's copy, which holds only in-frame ones; the method was immunoSEQ multiplex PCR. The sample has approximately 640,000 clones, roughly 78% seen once; the top ten hold approximately 2%. The entry originates in a study of shared clonotypes between healthy human individuals. Study in general: In total, the donors were a couple of women and a few men aged 18 to 49.

Study-wide points: Investigators expected sequencing depth to affect clonotype sharing among donors.

The CDR3 contains 14 residues. CDR1 and CDR2 from the germline V gene are WNHNN and SYGVQD (reference sequence). V was cut by 6 bases and J by 4 bases, with 15 bases left in between. This chain joins TRBV10-1 and TRBJ2-5; a weak D match, TRBD1 (7 bases). The source is a woman aged 25 to 39 in good health. Sequenced: memory CD4+ T cells sorted from blood. The subset: CD45RA-negative fraction. CDR3 sequence reads: CASSAQGGGETQYF. CDR3 nucleotides: TGCGCCAGCAGCGCTCAGGGGGGCGGAGAGACCCAGTACTTC.